This TCR beta chain was recorded in a study of CD8 T cells in ankylosing spondylitis. Study-level findings and limits: Disease-associated clones were reportedly significantly overrepresented in matched ankylosing spondylitis synovial fluid. Existing reports had already noted some motif variants in reactive arthritis synovial fluid and blood. A TCR beta motif made of under 10 highly homologous variants seemed typical of ankylosing spondylitis blood.

TCR beta libraries were made by quantitative 5'-RACE with molecular barcodes. TCRdb called the 5' RACE reads again in MiXCR, with one record for every CDR3 protein. The sample shows a few hundred thousand distinct CDR3 sequences, about 15% of them seen only once. Per germline, CDR1 DFQATT and CDR2 SNEGSKA (reference sequence). The CDR3 length is 12 residues. With regard to this clonotype: Its antigen is not known.

This receptor was identified in a male donor with ankylosing spondylitis. The sample comprised blood, either unsorted or a sorted T cell fraction (not recorded which). The J gene is TRBJ2-5, the V gene TRBV20-1, with D uncertain. CDR3 in amino acids: CSPGGTKETQYF. The CDR3 region has the DNA TGCAGCCCCGGTGGCACAAAAGAGACCCAGTACTTC.